Included here is one TCR beta chain sequence, with context. The entry originates in a study of technical replicates of blood from several donors. TCRdb's table, derived via immunoSEQ multiplex PCR, lists solely in-frame clones and lacks some. The sample carries approximately 44,000 clones, roughly 96% recorded once. The CDR3 is 14 amino acids. Germline V gene sequence: CDR1 MDHEN, CDR2 SYDVKM. The germline V and J ends were trimmed by 1 base and 3 bases, with 10 bases remaining between them. The specimen was T cells isolated from PBMCs. This TCR was sampled from a human donor in good health. The chain is built from TRBV28 and TRBJ2-7; D is perhaps TRBD2 (6 bases). The CDR3 region is CASSLSIGSYEQYF. CDR3 bases: TGTGCCAGCAGTTTATCTATCGGGAGCTACGAGCAGTACTTC.